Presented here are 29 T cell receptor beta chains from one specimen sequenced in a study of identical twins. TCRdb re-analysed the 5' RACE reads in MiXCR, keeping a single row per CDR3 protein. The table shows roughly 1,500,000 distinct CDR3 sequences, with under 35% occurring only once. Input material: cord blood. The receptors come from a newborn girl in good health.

The CDR3 protein is CASKLTSGGTDTQYF. Written as DNA, the CDR3 is TGTGCCAGCAAACTGACTAGCGGGGGAACAGATACGCAGTATTTT. The V gene is TRBV6-2 or TRBV6-3, the J gene TRBJ2-3; 12 bases line up with TRBD2. The V gene's germline CDR1 is MNHEY and CDR2 SVGEGT. This CDR3 is built from 15 residues. V was clipped by 7 bases and J by 3 bases; unmatched bases: 5.

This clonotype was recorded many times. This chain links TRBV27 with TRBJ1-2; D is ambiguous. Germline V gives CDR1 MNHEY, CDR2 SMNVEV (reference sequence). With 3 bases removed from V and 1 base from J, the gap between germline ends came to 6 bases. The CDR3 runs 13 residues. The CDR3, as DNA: TGTGCCAGCAGTTTCCGCGTTAACTATGGCTACACCTTC. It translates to CASSFRVNYGYTF.

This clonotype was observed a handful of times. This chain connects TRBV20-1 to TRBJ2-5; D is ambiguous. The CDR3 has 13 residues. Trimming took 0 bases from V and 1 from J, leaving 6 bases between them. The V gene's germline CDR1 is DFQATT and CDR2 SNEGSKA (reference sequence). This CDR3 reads CSARDRAQETQYF. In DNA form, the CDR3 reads TGCAGTGCTAGAGATCGGGCCCAAGAGACCCAGTACTTC.

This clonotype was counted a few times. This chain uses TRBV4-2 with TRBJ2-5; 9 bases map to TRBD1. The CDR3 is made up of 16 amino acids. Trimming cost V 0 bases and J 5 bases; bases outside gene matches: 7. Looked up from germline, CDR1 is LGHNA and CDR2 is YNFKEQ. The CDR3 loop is CASSQDGPTGGETQYF. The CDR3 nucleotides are TGTGCCAGCAGCCAAGATGGCCCCACAGGGGGCGAGACCCAGTACTTC.

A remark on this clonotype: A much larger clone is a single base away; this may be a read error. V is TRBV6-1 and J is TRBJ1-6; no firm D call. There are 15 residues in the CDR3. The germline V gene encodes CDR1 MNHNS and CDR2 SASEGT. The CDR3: CSSSEQSSYNSPLHF. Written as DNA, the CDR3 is TGTTCCAGCAGTGAACAGAGCTCCTATAATTCACCCCTCCACTTT.

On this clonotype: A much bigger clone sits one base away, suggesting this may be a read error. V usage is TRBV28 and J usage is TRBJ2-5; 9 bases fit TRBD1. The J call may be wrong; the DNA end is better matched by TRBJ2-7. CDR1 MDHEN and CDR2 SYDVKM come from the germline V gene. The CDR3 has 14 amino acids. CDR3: CASSGRQGVHEQYF. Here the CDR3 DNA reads TGTGCCAGCAGTGGGAGACAGGGGGTACACGAGCAGTACTTC.

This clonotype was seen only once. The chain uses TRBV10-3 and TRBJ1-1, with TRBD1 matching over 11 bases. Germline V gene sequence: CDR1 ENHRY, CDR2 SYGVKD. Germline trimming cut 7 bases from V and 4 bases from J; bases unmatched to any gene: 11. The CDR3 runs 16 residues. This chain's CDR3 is CAIMTGTGGFSTEAFF. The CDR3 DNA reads TGTGCCATCATGACCGGGACAGGGGGTTTTAGCACTGAAGCTTTCTTT.

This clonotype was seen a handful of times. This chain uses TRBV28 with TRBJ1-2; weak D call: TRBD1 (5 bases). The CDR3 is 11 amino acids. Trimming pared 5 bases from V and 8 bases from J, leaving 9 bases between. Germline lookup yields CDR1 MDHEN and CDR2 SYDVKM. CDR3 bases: TGTGCCAGCAGTATAAACAGGGGCTACACCTTC. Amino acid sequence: CASSINRGYTF.

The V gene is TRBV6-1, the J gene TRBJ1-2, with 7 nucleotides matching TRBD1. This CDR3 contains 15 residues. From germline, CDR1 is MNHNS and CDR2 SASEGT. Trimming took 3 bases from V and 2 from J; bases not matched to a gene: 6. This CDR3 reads CASSDGTVRNYGYTF. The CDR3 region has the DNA TGTGCCAGCAGTGACGGGACAGTGCGGAACTATGGCTACACCTTC.

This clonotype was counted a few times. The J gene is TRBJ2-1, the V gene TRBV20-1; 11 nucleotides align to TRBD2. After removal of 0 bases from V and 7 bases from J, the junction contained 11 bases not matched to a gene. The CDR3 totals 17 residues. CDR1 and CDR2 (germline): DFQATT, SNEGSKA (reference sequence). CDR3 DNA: TGCAGTGCTAGAGACTTTACCCGTACTAGCGGGAGTAATGAGCAGTTCTTC. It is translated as CSARDFTRTSGSNEQFF.

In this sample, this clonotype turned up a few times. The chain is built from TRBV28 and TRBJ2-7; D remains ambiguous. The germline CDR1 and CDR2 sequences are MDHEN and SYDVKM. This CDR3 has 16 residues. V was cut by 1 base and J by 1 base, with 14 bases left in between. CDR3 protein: CASSLFHASLSYEQYF. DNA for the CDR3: TGTGCCAGCAGTTTATTCCATGCGTCTTTGTCCTACGAGCAGTACTTC.

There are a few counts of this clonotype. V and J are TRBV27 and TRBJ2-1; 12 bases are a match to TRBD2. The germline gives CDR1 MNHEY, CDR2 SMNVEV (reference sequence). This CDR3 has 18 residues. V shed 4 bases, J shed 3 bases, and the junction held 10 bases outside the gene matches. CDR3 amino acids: CASSSRLAGARVYNEQFF. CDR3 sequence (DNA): TGTGCCAGCAGTTCTCGACTAGCGGGAGCGAGGGTCTACAATGAGCAGTTCTTC.

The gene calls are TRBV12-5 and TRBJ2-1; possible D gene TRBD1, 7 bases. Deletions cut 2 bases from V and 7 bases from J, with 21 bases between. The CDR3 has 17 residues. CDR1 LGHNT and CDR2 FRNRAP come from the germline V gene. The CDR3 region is CASGLPPATGEANEQFF. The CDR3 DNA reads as TGTGCTAGTGGTTTGCCCCCGGCTACAGGGGAGGCGAATGAGCAGTTCTTC.

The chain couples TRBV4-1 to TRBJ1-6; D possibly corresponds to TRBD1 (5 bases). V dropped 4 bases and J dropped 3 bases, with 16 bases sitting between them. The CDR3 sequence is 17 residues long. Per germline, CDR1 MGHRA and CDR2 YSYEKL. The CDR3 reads CASSRIDGGLYNSPLHF. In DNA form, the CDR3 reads TGCGCCAGCAGCCGCATAGATGGGGGTCTCTATAATTCACCCCTCCACTTT.

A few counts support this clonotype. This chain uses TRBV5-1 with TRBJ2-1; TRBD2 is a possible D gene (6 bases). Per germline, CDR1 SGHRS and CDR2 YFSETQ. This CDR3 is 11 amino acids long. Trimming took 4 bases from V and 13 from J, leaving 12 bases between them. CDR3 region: CASSLRLVQFF. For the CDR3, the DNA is TGCGCCAGCAGCCTCAGACTAGTTCAGTTCTTC.

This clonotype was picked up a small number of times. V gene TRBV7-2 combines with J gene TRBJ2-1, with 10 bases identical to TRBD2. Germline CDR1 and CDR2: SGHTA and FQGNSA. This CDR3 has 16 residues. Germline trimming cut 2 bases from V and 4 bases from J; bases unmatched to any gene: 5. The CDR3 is CASSLKLAGDYNEQFF. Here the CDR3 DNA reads TGTGCCAGCAGCTTAAAGCTAGCGGGGGATTACAATGAGCAGTTCTTC.

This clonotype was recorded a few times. CDR3 sequence: CSARSGQANSPLHF. CDR3 coding DNA: TGCAGTGCCCGCTCGGGACAGGCTAATTCACCCCTCCACTTT. The chain has TRBV20-1 and TRBJ1-6; the match to TRBD1 covers 8 bases. Losses at the gene ends were 6 bases for V and 6 bases for J; bases not matched to a gene: 7. Germline V lookup: CDR1 DFQATT, CDR2 SNEGSKA (reference sequence). The CDR3 loop spans 14 amino acids.

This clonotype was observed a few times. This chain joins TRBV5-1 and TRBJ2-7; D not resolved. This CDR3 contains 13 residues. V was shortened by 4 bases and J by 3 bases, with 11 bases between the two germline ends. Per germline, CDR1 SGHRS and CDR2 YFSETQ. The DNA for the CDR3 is TGCGCCAGCAGCGGGAAGGAAGGCTACGAGCAGTACTTC. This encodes CASSGKEGYEQYF.

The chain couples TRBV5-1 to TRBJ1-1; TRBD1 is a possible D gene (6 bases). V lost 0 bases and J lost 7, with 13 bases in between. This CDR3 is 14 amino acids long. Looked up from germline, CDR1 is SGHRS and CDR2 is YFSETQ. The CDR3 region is CASSLGTGRNEAFF. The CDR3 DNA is TGCGCCAGCAGCTTGGGCACAGGGCGCAATGAAGCTTTCTTT. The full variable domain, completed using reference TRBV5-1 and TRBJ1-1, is KAGVTQTPRYLIKTRGQQVTLSCSPISGHRSVSWYQQTPGQGLQFLFEYFSETQRNKGNFPGRFSGRQFSNSRSEMNVSTLELGDSALYLCASSLGTGRNEAFFGQGTRLTVV.

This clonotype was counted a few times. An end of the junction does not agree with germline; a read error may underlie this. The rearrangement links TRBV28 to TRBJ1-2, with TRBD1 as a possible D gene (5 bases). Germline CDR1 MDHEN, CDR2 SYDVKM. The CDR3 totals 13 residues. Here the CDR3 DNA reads TGTGCCAGCACTTTACCCTCCCGACAGGGCTACACCTTC. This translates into CASTLPSRQGYTF.

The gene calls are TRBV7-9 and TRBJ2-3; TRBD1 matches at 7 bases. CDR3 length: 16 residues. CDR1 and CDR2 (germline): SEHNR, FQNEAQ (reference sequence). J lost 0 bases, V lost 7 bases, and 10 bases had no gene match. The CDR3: CASMLETGSSTDTQYF. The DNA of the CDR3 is TGTGCCAGCATGCTAGAGACAGGGTCGAGCACAGATACGCAGTATTTT.

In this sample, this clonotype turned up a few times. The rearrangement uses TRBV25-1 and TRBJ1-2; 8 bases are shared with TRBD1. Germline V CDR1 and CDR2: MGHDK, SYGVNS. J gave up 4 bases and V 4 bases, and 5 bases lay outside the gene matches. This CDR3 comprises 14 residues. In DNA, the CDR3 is TGTGCCAGCAGTGTCGGACAGGGCTTCTATGGCTACACCTTC. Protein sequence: CASSVGQGFYGYTF.

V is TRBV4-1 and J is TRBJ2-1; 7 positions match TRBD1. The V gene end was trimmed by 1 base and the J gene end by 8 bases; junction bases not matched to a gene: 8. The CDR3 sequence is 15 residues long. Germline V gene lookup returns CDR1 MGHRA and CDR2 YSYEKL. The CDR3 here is CASSQGTGVSHEQFF. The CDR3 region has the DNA TGCGCCAGCAGCCAAGGGACAGGAGTTTCCCATGAGCAGTTCTTC.

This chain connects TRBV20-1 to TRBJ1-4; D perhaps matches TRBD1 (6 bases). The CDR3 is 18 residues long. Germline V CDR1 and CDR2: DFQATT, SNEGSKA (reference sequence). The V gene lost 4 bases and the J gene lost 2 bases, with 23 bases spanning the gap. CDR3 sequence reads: CSAIDGQSPLITNEKLFF. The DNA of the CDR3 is TGCAGTGCTATTGACGGACAGTCCCCCCTCATCACTAATGAAAAACTGTTTTTT.

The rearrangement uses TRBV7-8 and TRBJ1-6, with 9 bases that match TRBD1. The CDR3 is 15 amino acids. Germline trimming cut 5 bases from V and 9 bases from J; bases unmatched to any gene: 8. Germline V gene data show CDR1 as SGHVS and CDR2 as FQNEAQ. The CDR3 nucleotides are TGTGCCAGCAGCGCCCCGGGACAGGGTTCTTCACCCCTCCACTTT. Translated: CASSAPGQGSSPLHF. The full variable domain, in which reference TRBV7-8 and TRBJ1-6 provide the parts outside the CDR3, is GAGVSQSPRYKVAKRGQDVALRCDPISGHVSLFWYQQALGQGPEFLTYFQNEAQLDKSGLPSDRFFAERPEGSVSTLKIQRTQQEDSAVYLCASSAPGQGSSPLHFGNGTRLTVT.

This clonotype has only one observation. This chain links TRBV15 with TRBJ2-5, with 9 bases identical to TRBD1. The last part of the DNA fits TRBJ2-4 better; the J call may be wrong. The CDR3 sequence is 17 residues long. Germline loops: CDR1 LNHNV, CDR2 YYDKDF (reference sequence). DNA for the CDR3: TGTGCCACCAGCAGAGAATGTGGGACAGGGAGGGTAAACATTCAGTACTTC. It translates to CATSRECGTGRVNIQYF.

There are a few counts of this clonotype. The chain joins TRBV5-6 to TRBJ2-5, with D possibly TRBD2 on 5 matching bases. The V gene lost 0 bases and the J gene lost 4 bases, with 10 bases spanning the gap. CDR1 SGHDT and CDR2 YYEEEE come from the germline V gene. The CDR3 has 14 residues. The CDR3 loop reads CASSLAVRVETQYF. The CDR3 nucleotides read TGTGCCAGCAGCTTGGCCGTGAGGGTAGAGACCCAGTACTTC.

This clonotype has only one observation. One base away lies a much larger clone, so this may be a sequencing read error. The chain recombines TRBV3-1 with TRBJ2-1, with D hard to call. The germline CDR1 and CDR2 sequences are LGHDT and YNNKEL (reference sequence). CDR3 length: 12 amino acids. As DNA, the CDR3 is TGTGCCTGCAGCCGAAACATGGATGAGCAGTTCTTC. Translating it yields CACSRNMDEQFF.

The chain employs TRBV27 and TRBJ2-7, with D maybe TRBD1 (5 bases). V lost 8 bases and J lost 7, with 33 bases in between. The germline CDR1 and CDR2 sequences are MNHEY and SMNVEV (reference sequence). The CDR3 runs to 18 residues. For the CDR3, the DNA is TGTGCCAGCGGACGGACACAACTAACTACGAGAAACCACAATGAGCAGTACTTC. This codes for CASGRTQLTTRNHNEQYF.